A single TCR beta chain is shown here with its context. Its target is not known. A much larger clonotype is one base distant, so this may be a read error. Relying on iRepertoire HTBI primers and Arm-PCR of CDR3 regions, the team built TCR beta libraries. TCRdb independently ran MiXCR on the multiplex PCR reads; one entry per CDR3 protein. The sample records hundreds of thousands of distinct CDR3 sequences, less than 25% being singletons. The data were obtained in a study of regulatory T cells in long-lasting Graves disease. At the level of the study: In persistent Graves' disease, antithyroid drugs had been taken for over 5 years and TSH receptor antibodies stayed positive. Study-level findings and limits: Persistent disease was characterized by preferential usage of TRBV28, TRBJ1-2 and TRBJ2-5.

The time point is: persistent/refractory GD, antithyroid drugs over 5 years with positive TRAb. PBMC-extracted RNA yielded the TCR library. The CDR3 length is 15 residues. Germline V gives CDR1 LGHNA, CDR2 YSLEER. With 0 bases removed from V and 1 base from J, the gap between germline ends came to 7 bases. The input for sequencing was peripheral blood mononuclear cells (PBMCs), taken when the disease was refractory, from a patient treated with antithyroid drugs. The gene calls are TRBV4-3 and TRBJ1-5; D is unresolved. The receptor comes from a female donor with Graves disease. The CDR3 here is CASSQDRISNQPQHF. The CDR3 DNA follows: TGCGCCAGCAGCCAAGATAGGATCAGCAATCAGCCCCAGCATTTT.